The 5 T cell receptor beta chains in this list originate from one sample, sequenced in a study of regulatory T cells in long-lasting Graves disease. To make TCR beta libraries, researchers used iRepertoire HTBI primers and Arm-PCR of CDR3 regions. MiXCR, applied by TCRdb to the multiplex PCR reads, yields one record per CDR3 protein. The sample records 350,000 to 550,000 distinct CDR3 sequences, roughly 15% being singletons. Stated time point: newly diagnosed GD, antithyroid drugs for less than 3 months. PBMCs provided the RNA from which the TCR library was made. This same sample was also taken into another study, of T cells in Graves' hyperthyroidism and ophthalmopathy.

The material was peripheral blood mononuclear cells (PBMCs), obtained at new diagnosis, from a patient treated with antithyroid drugs. The receptor source for this set is a young woman with Graves disease.

V usage is TRBV7-3 and J usage is TRBJ2-1, with 11 bases aligning to TRBD2. The CDR3 loop spans 13 amino acids. CDR1 is SGHTA, CDR2 FQGTGA, per germline. V shed 1 base and J 10 bases; nucleotides not matched to a gene: 0. This CDR3 reads CASSLIAGGEQFF. The CDR3, as DNA: TGTGCCAGCAGCTTAATAGCGGGAGGGGAGCAGTTCTTC.

Comment on this clonotype: A far larger clone is just one base off, so this is likely a read error. The chain links TRBV28 to TRBJ2-5, with D perhaps matching TRBD1 (5 bases). TRBJ2-1 explains the end of the DNA better; the J call may be wrong. Germline V gene lookup returns CDR1 MDHEN and CDR2 SYDVKM. This CDR3 is built from 13 residues. The CDR3, as DNA: TGTGCCAGCAGTTGGCCCCAGGGCTACGAGCAGTTCTTC. It is translated as CASSWPQGYEQFF.

This clonotype was counted ten times or more. This chain joins TRBV6-2 or TRBV6-3 and TRBJ2-7; TRBD1 aligns across 12 bases. Trimming removed 6 bases from V and 3 bases from J; junction bases left unmatched: 3. The CDR3 is 14 residues long. The germline V gene encodes CDR1 MNHEY and CDR2 SVGEGT. DNA of the CDR3: TGTGCCAGCAGAGGGACAGGGGGCCTCTACGAGCAGTACTTC. Protein product: CASRGTGGLYEQYF.

This clonotype was seen ten or more times. At one end the junction does not follow the germline gene, possibly because of a read error. V usage is TRBV7-8 and J usage is TRBJ2-7, with D uncertain. The CDR3 contains 15 residues. Per the germline V gene, CDR1 is SGHVS and CDR2 is FQNEAQ. CDR3 protein: CASSQRAQESYEQYF. The CDR3, as DNA: TGCGCCAGCAGCCAACGCGCCCAAGAATCCTACGAGCAGTACTTC.

CDR3: CASSKEGHYGYTF. The DNA of the CDR3 is TGTGCCAGCAGTAAGGAGGGACACTATGGCTACACCTTC. The genes are TRBV6-1 and TRBJ1-2; the D gene is possibly TRBD1 (5 bases). The CDR3 covers 13 residues. The V end was cut by 5 bases, the J end by 3 bases, with 10 bases between. The germline V gene encodes CDR1 MNHNS and CDR2 SASEGT.